This TCR beta chain was retrieved from a study of blood T cells in healthy people across ages. Through a sample-barcoded 5' primer and a J-beta primer mix, a second PCR was run for roughly 7 to 12 cycles. Each TCR beta cDNA got a 12-nucleotide random molecular identifier. TCRdb reanalysed the 5' RACE reads using MiXCR and keeps one entry per CDR3 protein. The table has some 1.4 million distinct CDR3 sequences, about 40% seen once. The V gene's germline CDR1 is SEHNR and CDR2 FQNEAQ (reference sequence). The CDR3 totals 17 residues. J lost 1 base, V lost 4 bases, and 4 bases had no gene match. The receptor's source is a woman between 18 and 29 years old in good health. Sequenced: blood. The genes are TRBV7-9 and TRBJ2-1, with 13 nucleotides matching TRBD2. The CDR3 is CASSSGLAGLSYNEQFF. The CDR3 region has the DNA TGTGCCAGCAGCTCGGGACTAGCGGGGTTATCCTACAATGAGCAGTTCTTC.